The 26 T cell receptor beta chains reported below all come from one sample, sequenced in a study of CD8+ T cells in alopecia areata. Individuals with alopecia areata gave both lesional scalp punch biopsies and peripheral blood for collection. The sequencing template was cDNA reverse transcribed from extracted RNA. The data were produced by immunoSEQ multiplex PCR, yet TCRdb's version contains in-frame clones alone and is incomplete. The table includes 9,500 to 15,000 clones, roughly three fifths detected once. Sequenced material: skin. These receptors were taken from a human donor with alopecia areata.

The chain links TRBV5-1 to TRBJ1-1; TRBD1 matches 8 bases. The ends lost 3 bases at V and 3 bases at J; junction bases unmatched: 7. This CDR3 spans 15 amino acids. From germline, CDR1 is SGHRS and CDR2 YFSETQ. CDR3 region: CASSSYRGIDTEAFF. The CDR3 DNA sequence: TGCGCCAGCAGCTCCTACAGGGGGATCGACACTGAAGCTTTCTTT.

The chain uses TRBV18 and TRBJ2-1; 10 bases fit TRBD2. Germline trimming cut 1 base from V and 8 bases from J; bases unmatched to any gene: 8. Per germline, CDR1 KGHSH and CDR2 LQKENI. The CDR3 is made up of 16 amino acids. In DNA form, the CDR3 reads TGTGCCAGCTCACCACAACCTAGCGGGAGTTCGTATGAGCAGTTCTTC. Encoded protein: CASSPQPSGSSYEQFF.

The chain combines TRBV28 with TRBJ1-4; TRBD1 agrees at 9 bases. Germline V gene lookup returns CDR1 MDHEN and CDR2 SYDVKM. Trimming at V came to 5 bases and at J to 3 bases, leaving 4 bases not matched to a gene. CDR3 length: 15 amino acids. The CDR3 bases are TGTGCCAGCAGTACCCGGACAGGGGCTAATGAAAAACTGTTTTTT. Translating it yields CASSTRTGANEKLFF.

J is TRBJ2-1 and V is TRBV27; unclear D gene. Germline-derived CDR1 and CDR2 are MNHEY and SMNVEV (reference sequence). This CDR3 is built from 11 residues. The V end was cut by 6 bases, the J end by 12 bases, with 12 bases between. CDR3 residues: CASSTMGRQFF. CDR3 nucleotide sequence: TGTGCCAGCAGCACAATGGGAAGGCAGTTCTTC.

This chain connects TRBV4-3 to TRBJ2-1; D tentatively fits TRBD1 or TRBD2 (5 bases each). The germline V gene has CDR1 LGHNA and CDR2 YSLEER. CDR3 length: 15 amino acids. V shed 8 bases and J shed 3 bases, with 17 bases lying between them. CDR3 bases: TGCGCCAGCGGACCTTCCCGGGACGGCTACAATGAGCAGTTCTTC. Translating it yields CASGPSRDGYNEQFF.

This chain uses TRBV5-1 with TRBJ2-7, with D possibly called TRBD1 or TRBD2 (6 bases each). Trimming took 5 bases from V and 5 from J, leaving 23 bases between them. Germline CDR1 is SGHRS and CDR2 is YFSETQ. CDR3 length: 16 residues. CDR3 amino acids: CASSSQWGAWGDEQYF. Here the CDR3 DNA reads TGCGCCAGCAGTTCCCAGTGGGGGGCTTGGGGCGACGAGCAGTACTTC.

This chain uses TRBV28 with TRBJ1-5; possible D gene TRBD1, 6 bases. The germline V and J ends were trimmed by 8 bases and 6 bases, with 20 bases remaining between them. CDR1 and CDR2 from the germline V gene are MDHEN and SYDVKM. The CDR3 is 15 amino acids. The CDR3 coding sequence is TGTGCCAGCGTGTCAGGGGCGGATGGGGGTCAGCCCCAGCATTTT. Translating gives CASVSGADGGQPQHF.

J is TRBJ2-2 and V is TRBV5-1, with 10 positions matching TRBD1. Germline V gene lookup returns CDR1 SGHRS and CDR2 YFSETQ. The CDR3 is 18 residues long. Trimming at V came to 4 bases and at J to 5 bases, leaving 14 bases not matched to a gene. The CDR3 DNA sequence: TGCGCCAGCAGCAATAGGCCGCCGGGACAGGGGATAACCGGGGAGCTGTTTTTT. This gives the protein CASSNRPPGQGITGELFF. Looking up the rest from reference TRBV5-1 and TRBJ2-2 gives the full variable domain: KAGVTQTPRYLIKTRGQQVTLSCSPISGHRSVSWYQQTPGQGLQFLFEYFSETQRNKGNFPGRFSGRQFSNSRSEMNVSTLELGDSALYLCASSNRPPGQGITGELFFGEGSRLTVL.

In its sample, this clone was seen once. This chain links TRBV5-1 with TRBJ2-1; D may correspond to TRBD1 or TRBD2 (5 bases each). The CDR3 is 16 residues long. Germline-derived CDR1 and CDR2 are SGHRS and YFSETQ. V was pared by 2 bases and J by 5 bases, with 17 bases between. The CDR3 sequence: CASSFRGSGTHNEQFF. CDR3 nucleotide sequence: TGCGCCAGCAGCTTCCGGGGCTCCGGGACCCACAATGAGCAGTTCTTC. Combining the CDR3 with reference TRBV5-1 and TRBJ2-1 gives the whole variable domain KAGVTQTPRYLIKTRGQQVTLSCSPISGHRSVSWYQQTPGQGLQFLFEYFSETQRNKGNFPGRFSGRQFSNSRSEMNVSTLELGDSALYLCASSFRGSGTHNEQFFGPGTRLTVL.

The V and J genes are TRBV11-2 and TRBJ1-3; D is undetermined. CDR1 is SGHAT, CDR2 FQNNGV, per germline. This CDR3 comprises 15 residues. V was pared by 5 bases and J by 0 bases, with 11 bases between. In DNA form, the CDR3 reads TGTGCCAGCAGCCTGATCAGGAGCTCTGGAAACACCATATATTTT. Encoded protein: CASSLIRSSGNTIYF.

The V and J genes are TRBV6-1 and TRBJ2-6; D is undetermined. V lost 6 bases to trimming and J lost 3 bases, with 12 bases between them. Germline-derived CDR1 and CDR2 are MNHNS and SASEGT. There are 15 residues in the CDR3. DNA for the CDR3: TGTGCCAGCAGCCTAACCGACGGTGGGGCCAACGTCCTGACTTTC. This gives the protein CASSLTDGGANVLTF.

The rearrangement uses TRBV7-6 and TRBJ2-5; the D gene is possibly TRBD1 (6 bases). The tail of the sequence fits TRBJ2-7 better, so the J call may be wrong. CDR1 is SGHVS and CDR2 is FNYEAQ in the germline V gene. The length of the CDR3 is 16 residues. CDR3 bases: TGTGCCAGCAGCCCGGAACAGGGACATACCACCTACGAGCAGTACTTC. Its protein is CASSPEQGHTTYEQYF.

This clone is termed medium-sized. The V and J genes are TRBV28 and TRBJ1-4; D gene uncertain. The CDR3 is made up of 14 amino acids. Per the germline V gene, CDR1 is MDHEN and CDR2 is SYDVKM. The V end was cut by 6 bases, the J end by 5 bases, with 13 bases between. The CDR3 here is CASSKLRYNEKLFF. Here the CDR3 DNA reads TGTGCCAGCAGCAAACTGCGCTACAATGAAAAACTGTTTTTT.

The rearrangement uses TRBV5-4 and TRBJ2-7; weak D call: TRBD1 (6 bases). With 2 bases removed from V and 4 bases from J, the gap between germline ends came to 13 bases. This CDR3 comprises 14 residues. Germline assignment: CDR1 SGHNT and CDR2 YYREEE (reference sequence). For the CDR3, the DNA is TGTGCCAGCAGCTTTTCCGGGACACAGTACGAGCAGTACTTC. Amino acids: CASSFSGTQYEQYF.

The CDR3 spells CASSRREAETQYF. In DNA form, the CDR3 reads TGTGCCAGCAGTCGTAGAGAGGCAGAGACCCAGTACTTC. The chain links TRBV7-2 to TRBJ2-5; D is unresolved. This CDR3 is 13 amino acids long. Germline CDR1 and CDR2: SGHTA and FQGNSA. V lost 6 bases and J lost 4, with 12 bases in between.

The V gene is TRBV11-2, the J gene TRBJ2-2; D uncertain. The CDR3 runs to 13 residues. Trimming cost V 5 bases and J 9 bases, with 13 bases left between them. Germline CDR1 reads SGHAT; CDR2 reads FQNNGV. CDR3 sequence: CASSPREGWELFF. CDR3 sequence (DNA): TGTGCCAGCAGCCCTAGGGAAGGGTGGGAGCTGTTTTTT.

This clone came up a few times. The chain combines TRBV29-1 with TRBJ2-3; the match to TRBD2 covers 10 bases. V shed 6 bases and J 5 bases; nucleotides not matched to a gene: 5. The germline gives CDR1 SQVTM, CDR2 ANQGSEA. The CDR3 has 13 amino acids. The CDR3 nucleotides are TGCAGCGTGGGGAGCGGGGGGGGAGATACGCAGTATTTT. Amino acid sequence: CSVGSGGGDTQYF.

This clone is classed as medium-sized. The chain is built from TRBV5-8 and TRBJ1-6; a weak D match, TRBD1 (6 bases). The CDR3 consists of 13 residues. V was pared by 3 bases and J by 10 bases, with 11 bases between. The germline CDR1 and CDR2 sequences are SGHTS and YDEGEE. The CDR3 protein is CASSSRTVSPLHF. The CDR3 nucleotides read TGTGCCAGCAGCTCACGGACAGTATCACCCCTCCACTTT. The complete variable domain, with remaining parts taken from reference TRBV5-8 and TRBJ1-6, reads EAGVTQSPTHLIKTRGQQATLRCSPISGHTSVYWYQQALGLGLQFLLWYDEGEERNRGNFPPRFSGRQFPNYSSELNVNALELEDSALYLCASSSRTVSPLHFGNGTRLTVT.

The V call is TRBV7-2, the J call TRBJ1-2, with a tentative D call TRBD1 (6 bases). Trimming cost V 1 base and J 4 bases, with 16 bases left between them. The CDR3 is 16 amino acids. Germline V gives CDR1 SGHTA, CDR2 FQGNSA. The CDR3 DNA is TGTGCCAGCAGCTTAGTGTACAGGGATGAGAGCTATGGCTACACCTTC. This gives the protein CASSLVYRDESYGYTF.

The chain has TRBV27 and TRBJ1-1, with D perhaps matching TRBD1 (5 bases). CDR1 and CDR2 from the germline V gene are MNHEY and SMNVEV (reference sequence). The CDR3 covers 14 residues. The V gene lost 3 bases and the J gene lost 1 base, with 9 bases spanning the gap. The CDR3 coding sequence is TGTGCCAGCAGTTTTGAGGGGTCGAACACTGAAGCTTTCTTT. Translation: CASSFEGSNTEAFF.

This clone has more than one count but fewer than ten. The chain combines TRBV7-2 with TRBJ2-1; D gene ambiguous. Germline CDR1 and CDR2: SGHTA and FQGNSA. Trimming pared 2 bases from V and 9 bases from J, leaving 11 bases between. This CDR3 is 13 amino acids long. CDR3 nucleotides: TGTGCCAGCAGCTTACCCTATTGGGGTGAGCAGTTCTTC. It yields the protein CASSLPYWGEQFF.

The chain carries TRBV18 and TRBJ1-5, with TRBD1 matching 7 bases. Trimming at V came to 5 bases and at J to 3 bases, leaving 7 bases not matched to a gene. The CDR3 contains 15 residues. Germline V gene data show CDR1 as KGHSH and CDR2 as LQKENI. The CDR3 DNA reads as TGTGCCAGCTCAACCGGGACAGCCTTCAATCAGCCCCAGCATTTT. This sequence encodes CASSTGTAFNQPQHF.

The DNA for the CDR3 is TGTGCCAGCAGCTTAGTTGAGGGAGGCTACGAGCAGTACTTC. This codes for CASSLVEGGYEQYF. The gene calls are TRBV13 and TRBJ2-7, with D tentatively TRBD2 (6 bases). Trimming removed 1 base from V and 3 bases from J, with 10 bases in between. This CDR3 comprises 14 residues. Germline V gives CDR1 PRHDT, CDR2 FYEKMQ (reference sequence).

This clone was observed a few times. The chain is built from TRBV9 and TRBJ2-3; D perhaps matches TRBD1 (6 bases). The CDR3 totals 15 residues. Germline-derived CDR1 and CDR2 are SGDLS and YYNGEE. The V and J ends lost 0 bases and 3 bases respectively, with 11 bases between them. The CDR3 region is CASSVDFQGTDTQYF. The CDR3 DNA sequence: TGTGCCAGCAGCGTAGATTTCCAGGGGACAGATACGCAGTATTTT.

V gene TRBV27 combines with J gene TRBJ1-5; TRBD1 matches at 7 bases. V shed 5 bases, J shed 0 bases, and the junction held 7 bases outside the gene matches. The germline CDR1 and CDR2 sequences are MNHEY and SMNVEV (reference sequence). CDR3 length equals 16 residues. This CDR3 is CASSPQTGYSNQPQHF. The CDR3 DNA reads as TGTGCCAGCAGTCCACAGACAGGGTATAGCAATCAGCCCCAGCATTTT.

The genes are TRBV28 and TRBJ1-2, with D perhaps matching TRBD1 (5 bases). The CDR3 consists of 16 residues. V was shortened by 4 bases and J by 3 bases, with 18 bases between the two germline ends. Germline loops: CDR1 MDHEN, CDR2 SYDVKM. The DNA of the CDR3 is TGTGCCAGCAGTTGGACATTCAGGGCGCAGGACTATGGCTACACCTTC. It yields the protein CASSWTFRAQDYGYTF.